Sequencing of this T cell receptor (beta chain) was carried out in a study of technical replicates of blood from several donors. Assay used: immunoSEQ multiplex PCR; TCRdb lists only in-frame clones, some missing. The sample yields 70,000 to 95,000 clones, approximately 96% seen once. Trimming removed 3 bases at V and 5 bases at J, with 18 bases between. The germline CDR1 and CDR2 sequences are SEHNR and FQNEAQ (reference sequence). The CDR3 consists of 16 residues. The chain recombines TRBV7-9 with TRBJ2-3; D might be TRBD2 (5 bases). Sequences were obtained from T cells isolated from PBMCs. The clonotype originates from a human donor in good health. The DNA for the CDR3 is TGTGCCAGCAGCTTCACTCGGGGATCGTTCGGAGATACGCAGTATTTT. Translated, it gives CASSFTRGSFGDTQYF.